These 4 T cell receptor beta chains were all obtained from the same sample, sequenced in a study of cytomegalovirus exposure and HLA in healthy donors. A multiplex PCR was run with 60 Vbeta primers and 13 Jbeta primers. The method was immunoSEQ multiplex PCR; TCRdb's version includes in-frame clones alone and lacks a portion of them. Among tens of thousands of clones listed, more than 60% were seen once. The material sequenced was PBMCs. All receptors come from a woman in her 40s in good health and CMV-seropositive.

The sample holds one count of this clone. This chain connects TRBV27 to TRBJ1-2; no definite D call. Germline CDR1 is MNHEY and CDR2 is SMNVEV (reference sequence). The CDR3 runs 14 residues. V lost 5 bases to trimming and J lost 4 bases, with 14 bases between them. CDR3 nucleotides: TGTGCCAGCAGTCCCCGCGAAGGGAGCTATGGCTACACCTTC. This codes for CASSPREGSYGYTF.

Regarding this clone: At the DNA level, this CDR3 is encoded by other sequences in the same sample as well. The chain combines TRBV27 with TRBJ2-5, with D perhaps matching TRBD2 (5 bases). Trimming cost V 2 bases and J 5 bases, with 9 bases left between them. The CDR3 spans 13 residues. In germline, CDR1 is MNHEY, CDR2 SMNVEV (reference sequence). CDR3 sequence reads: CASSLGLAETQYF. In nucleotides, the CDR3 is TGTGCCAGCAGTTTAGGTCTAGCCGAGACCCAGTACTTC.

This rearrangement joins TRBV4-3 to TRBJ1-1; 9 bases fit TRBD1. The CDR3 extends over 16 amino acids. The trim removed 1 base at V and 4 bases at J, leaving 7 bases unmatched. In germline, CDR1 is LGHNA, CDR2 YSLEER. The CDR3 spells CASSQVGQGRSTEAFF. The DNA of the CDR3 is TGCGCCAGCAGCCAAGTGGGACAGGGTCGGAGCACTGAAGCTTTCTTT.

This clone has a single count. V usage is TRBV12-5 and J usage is TRBJ1-1; TRBD1 matches 11 bases. Germline V gene data show CDR1 as LGHNT and CDR2 as FRNRAP. J was trimmed by 11 bases and V by 6 bases; bases with no gene match: 8. The CDR3 extends over 13 amino acids. CDR3 amino acids: CASGPGQGVLAFF. CDR3 nucleotides: TGTGCTAGTGGACCGGGACAGGGGGTTTTGGCTTTCTTT.